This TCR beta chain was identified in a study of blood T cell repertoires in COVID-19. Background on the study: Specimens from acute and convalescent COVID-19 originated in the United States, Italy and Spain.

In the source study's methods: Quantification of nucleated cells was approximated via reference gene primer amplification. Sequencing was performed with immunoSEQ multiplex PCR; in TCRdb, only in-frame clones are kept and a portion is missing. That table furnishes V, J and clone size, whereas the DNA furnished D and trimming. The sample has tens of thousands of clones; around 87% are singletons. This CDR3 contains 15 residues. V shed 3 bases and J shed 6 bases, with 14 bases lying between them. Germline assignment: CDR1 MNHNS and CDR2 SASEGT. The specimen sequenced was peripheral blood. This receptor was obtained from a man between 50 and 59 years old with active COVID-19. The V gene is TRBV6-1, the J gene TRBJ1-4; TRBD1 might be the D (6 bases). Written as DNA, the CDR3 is TGTGCCAGCAGTGACCCACAGGGTACTGATGAAAAACTGTTTTTT. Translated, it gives CASSDPQGTDEKLFF.